This TCR beta chain was profiled in a study of OX40 agonist ivuxolimab in advanced cancers. For the study in its entirety: Ivuxolimab, which targeted the costimulatory receptor OX40 (CD134), was an agonistic, fully human IgG2 monoclonal antibody. Intravenous ivuxolimab was administered to patients every 2 weeks at six dose levels: 0.01, 0.1, 0.3, 1.5, 3 and 10 mg/kg. Among the approximately 50 dose-escalation patients, about 19 had hepatocellular carcinoma, some 15 melanoma, 9 renal cell carcinoma and 9 head and neck cancer. In the dose-escalation cohort, 75% to 85% of patients were male, and the mean age was 60 years with a range of roughly 20 to 79. Patients were allowed to have had prior anti-PD-1, anti-PD-L1 or anti-CTLA-4 therapy, and 40% of the dose-escalation patients had previously received checkpoint inhibitors. Partial responses occurred in three dose-escalation patients: two with cutaneous melanoma and one with hepatocellular carcinoma. The point of sequencing TCRbeta in the periphery was to test whether ivuxolimab changed TCR sequence diversity and drove clonal T-cell expansion. The paper reports the monotherapy dose-escalation portion (N ≈ 52 patients) of the phase I ivuxolimab trial.

Trimming removed 4 bases from V and 9 bases from J; the gene matches leave 5 bases unexplained. The CDR3 has 14 amino acids, counting the end cysteine and phenylalanine. The only DNA kept is the CDR3, 42 bases in frame from the first base. Here is what the overall study found, with its caveats: Antigen specificity was not determined for the clonally expanded peripheral T cells. At doses from 0.1 to 3.0 mg/kg, clonal expansion was seen in both CD4+ and CD8+ blood T cells between baseline and week 6. In the 0.1-3.0 mg/kg groups, partial responders had among the lowest normalized peripheral clonal expansion, particularly in CD8+ T cells. Low levels of normalized T-cell clonal expansion were also seen in some nonresponding patients. After ivuxolimab, CD8+ T cells had more expanded clones than CD4+ T cells on average.

With regard to this clone: Its antigen has not been determined. No base qualities exist here, and no much larger clone lies one base off it.

The trial excluded patients who had a history of autoimmune disease or were on systemic immunosuppression. Peripheral blood for TCR sequencing was collected from all dose cohorts at baseline, on cycle 4 day 1, and on cycle 7 day 1. The samples were taken from a phase I, first-in-human, multicenter, open-label dose-escalation trial of ivuxolimab. Adults with locally advanced or metastatic head and neck squamous cell, hepatocellular, melanoma or renal cell carcinoma were enrolled in the trial. Before TCR sequencing, CD4+ and CD8+ T cells were separately sorted from peripheral blood. For sequencing of the TCRbeta CDR3 region, genomic DNA was extracted from the sorted cells. The immunoSEQ Assay was used to sequence the TCRbeta CDR3 regions. Not all clones reach the TCRdb copy of this immuneACCESS table, which keeps in-frame sequences only. Checked studies attribute under half of the gap to unresolved V genes and leave the rest unexplained. In all, the sample holds 65,000 to 75,000 clones, and about four fifths of those were seen once. Of the sample, more than 6.5% is held by the ten largest clones.

This TCR came from an adult with an advanced solid tumor such as melanoma, head and neck, liver or kidney cancer. The rearranged segments are TRBV5-3 and TRBJ1-6; 9 nucleotides in the junction match TRBD1. TRBV5-3 is classed as an ORF, of uncertain function. Source: CD4+ or CD8+ T cells sorted from blood, taken in a trial of the OX40 agonist ivuxolimab. The nucleotides read TGTGCCAGAAGCCCGGGACAGGGTGCTTCACCCCTCCACTTT. Its product reads: CARSPGQGASPLHF.